Reported below is one T cell receptor beta chain. The CDR3 has 14 residues. The germline CDR1 and CDR2 sequences are SNHLY and FYNNEI. Trimming took 7 bases from V and 5 from J; bases not matched to a gene: 10. The data derive from a study of early T cells in non-severe SARS-CoV-2 infection. Each CDR3 protein is one row after TCRdb ran MiXCR on the 5' RACE reads. The repertoire has approximately 81,000 distinct CDR3 sequences, over 12% of them found once; the top ten carry 3%. This sequence originates from an adult who was a healthcare worker with PCR-confirmed SARS-CoV-2 infection or an uninfected control (not recorded which). The chain recombines TRBV2 with TRBJ1-1; 7 positions agree with TRBD1. The sample taken for sequencing was whole blood. The CDR3 protein is CASNRPEGATEAFF. The CDR3 DNA reads as TGTGCCAGCAACCGGCCGGAGGGGGCTACTGAAGCTTTCTTT. Full variable domain (outside the CDR3, taken from reference TRBV2 and TRBJ1-1): EPEVTQTPSHQVTQMGQEVILRCVPISNHLYFYWYRQILGQKVEFLVSFYNNEISEKSEIFDDQFSVERPDGSNFTLKIRSTKLEDSAMYFCASNRPEGATEAFFGQGTRLTVV.